This T cell receptor (beta chain) was sequenced during a study of T cell repertoires in cytomegalovirus infection. Germline CDR1 and CDR2: SEHNR and FQNEAQ (reference sequence). The CDR3 length is 15 residues. V was shortened by 1 base and J by 7 bases, with 14 bases between the two germline ends. MiXCR was run by TCRdb on the reads, yielding one entry per CDR3 protein. The table has some 700,000 distinct CDR3 sequences, 35% to 45% seen once. The V gene is TRBV7-9, the J gene TRBJ1-5; no clear D. Specimen: PBMCs. This receptor was identified in a human donor in good health (CMV status not recorded). Some clones in this sample may be carry-over from other donors' samples. CDR3 residues: CASSLGSSSGQPQHF. In nucleotides, the CDR3 is TGTGCCAGCAGCTTAGGCTCGTCCAGTGGACAGCCCCAGCATTTT.